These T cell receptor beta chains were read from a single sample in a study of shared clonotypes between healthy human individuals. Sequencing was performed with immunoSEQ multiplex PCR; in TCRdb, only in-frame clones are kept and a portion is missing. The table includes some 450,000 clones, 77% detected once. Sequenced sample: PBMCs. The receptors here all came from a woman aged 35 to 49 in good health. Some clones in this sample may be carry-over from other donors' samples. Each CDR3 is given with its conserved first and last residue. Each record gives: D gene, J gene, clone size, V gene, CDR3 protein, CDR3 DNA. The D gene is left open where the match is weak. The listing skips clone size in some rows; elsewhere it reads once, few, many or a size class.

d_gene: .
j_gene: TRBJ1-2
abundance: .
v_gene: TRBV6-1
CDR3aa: CASNEGLLLILLYGYTF
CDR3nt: TGTGCCAGCAATGAAGGCCTTCTTTTAATTCTTCTCTATGGCTACACCTTC

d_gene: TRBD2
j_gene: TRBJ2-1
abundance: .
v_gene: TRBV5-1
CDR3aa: CASSKTSGQYNEQFF
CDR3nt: TGCGCCAGCAGCAAGACTAGCGGCCAGTACAATGAGCAGTTCTTC

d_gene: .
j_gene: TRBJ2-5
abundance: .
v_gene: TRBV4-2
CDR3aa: CASSQKNGAQYF
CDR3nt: TGTGCCAGCAGCCAAAAGAACGGAGCCCAGTACTTC

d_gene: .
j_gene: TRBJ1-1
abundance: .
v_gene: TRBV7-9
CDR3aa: CASSTQGTAFF
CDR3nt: TGTGCCAGCAGCACACAGGGAACAGCTTTCTTT

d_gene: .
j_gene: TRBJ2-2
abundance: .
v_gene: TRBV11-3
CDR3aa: CASSLVFAGELFF
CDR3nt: TGTGCCAGCAGCTTAGTTTTCGCCGGGGAGCTGTTTTTT

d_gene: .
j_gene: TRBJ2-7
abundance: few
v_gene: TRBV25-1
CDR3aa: CASSDSFDRSSYEQYF
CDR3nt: TGTGCCAGCAGTGATTCATTCGACAGGAGCTCCTACGAGCAGTACTTC

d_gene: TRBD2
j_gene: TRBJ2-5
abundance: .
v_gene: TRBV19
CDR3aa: CASSSRTSPKETQYF
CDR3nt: TGTGCCAGTAGTAGCAGGACTAGCCCGAAAGAGACCCAGTACTTC

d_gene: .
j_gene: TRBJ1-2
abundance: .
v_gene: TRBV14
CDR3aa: CASSQAVGFGGYTF
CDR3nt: TGTGCCAGCAGCCAGGCGGTAGGGTTCGGTGGCTACACCTTC

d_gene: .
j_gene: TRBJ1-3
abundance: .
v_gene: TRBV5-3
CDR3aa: CAKDRTKYSGNTIYF
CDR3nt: TGTGCCAAGGATCGAACAAAGTACTCTGGAAACACCATATATTTT

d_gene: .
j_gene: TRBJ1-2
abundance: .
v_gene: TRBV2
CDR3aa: CASSAARSGGYTF
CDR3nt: TGTGCCAGCAGTGCGGCCAGATCGGGTGGCTACACCTTC

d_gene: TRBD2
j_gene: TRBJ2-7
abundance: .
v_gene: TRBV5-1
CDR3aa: CASSLQGLAGFSYEQYF
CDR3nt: TGCGCCAGCAGCTTGCAAGGACTAGCGGGATTCTCCTACGAGCAGTACTTC

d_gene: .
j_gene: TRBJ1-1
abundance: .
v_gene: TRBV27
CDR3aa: CASSFDRYTEAFF
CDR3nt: TGTGCCAGCAGCTTCGACAGGTACACTGAAGCTTTCTTT

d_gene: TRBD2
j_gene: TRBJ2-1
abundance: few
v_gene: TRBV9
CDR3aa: CASSFHGTSGSDEQFF
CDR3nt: TGTGCCAGCAGCTTTCACGGGACTAGCGGGAGCGATGAGCAGTTCTTC

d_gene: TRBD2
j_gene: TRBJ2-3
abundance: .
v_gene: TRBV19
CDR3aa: CASSKGTSGGPDTQYF
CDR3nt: TGTGCCAGTAGTAAGGGGACTAGCGGGGGACCAGATACGCAGTATTTT

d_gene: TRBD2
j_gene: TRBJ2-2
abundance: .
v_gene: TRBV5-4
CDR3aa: CASSFPGGRGIGELFF
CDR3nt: TGTGCCAGCAGCTTTCCCGGCGGGAGGGGCATCGGGGAGCTGTTTTTT

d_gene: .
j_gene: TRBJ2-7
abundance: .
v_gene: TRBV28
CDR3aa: CASSQVDRPNYEQYF
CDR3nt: TGTGCCAGCAGCCAAGTCGACAGGCCGAACTACGAGCAGTACTTC

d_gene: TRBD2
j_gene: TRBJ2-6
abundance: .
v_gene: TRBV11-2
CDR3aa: CASSSGLDGGANVLTF
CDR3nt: TGTGCCAGCAGCAGCGGACTAGACGGTGGGGCCAACGTCCTGACTTTC

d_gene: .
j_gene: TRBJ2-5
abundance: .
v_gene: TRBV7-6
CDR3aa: CASSLGIEETQYF
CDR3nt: TGTGCCAGCAGCTTAGGGATTGAGGAGACCCAGTACTTC

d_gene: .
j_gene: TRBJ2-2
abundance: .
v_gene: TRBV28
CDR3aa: CASSSPSTGSNTGELFF
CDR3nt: TGTGCCAGCAGTTCTCCCTCGACAGGTTCGAACACCGGGGAGCTGTTTTTT

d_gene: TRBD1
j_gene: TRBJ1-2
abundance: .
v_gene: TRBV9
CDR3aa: CASSETAGGVYGYTF
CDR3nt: TGTGCCAGCAGCGAGACGGCAGGGGGCGTCTATGGCTACACCTTC

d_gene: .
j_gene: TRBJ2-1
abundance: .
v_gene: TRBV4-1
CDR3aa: CASSQVIGHNNEQFF
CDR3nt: TGCGCCAGCAGCCAAGTAATTGGCCATAACAATGAGCAGTTCTTC

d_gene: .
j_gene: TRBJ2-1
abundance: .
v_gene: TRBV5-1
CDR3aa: CASNRQYGYNEQFF
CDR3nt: TGCGCCAGCAACAGACAGTACGGATACAATGAGCAGTTCTTC

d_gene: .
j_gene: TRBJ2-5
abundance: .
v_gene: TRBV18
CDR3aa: CASSPLQGRETQYF
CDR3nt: TGTGCCAGCTCACCCCTCCAGGGGAGGGAGACCCAGTACTTC

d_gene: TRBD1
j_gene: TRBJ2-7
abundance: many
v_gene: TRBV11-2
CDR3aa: CASSFRRGSYEQYF
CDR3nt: TGTGCCAGCAGCTTCCGCAGGGGGAGCTACGAGCAGTACTTC

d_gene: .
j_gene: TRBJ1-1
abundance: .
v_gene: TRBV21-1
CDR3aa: CASRSEGVEGEAFF
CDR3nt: TGTGCCAGCAGATCGGAGGGGGTTGAGGGTGAAGCTTTCTTT

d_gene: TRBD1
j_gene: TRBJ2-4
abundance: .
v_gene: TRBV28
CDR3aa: CASSNLRQGRAKNIQYF
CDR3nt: TGTGCCAGCAGTAATCTAAGACAGGGGCGGGCCAAAAACATTCAGTACTTC

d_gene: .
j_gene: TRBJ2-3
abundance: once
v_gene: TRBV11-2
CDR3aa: CASSLGSNTQYF
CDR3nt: TGTGCCAGCAGCTTAGGATCCAATACGCAGTATTTT

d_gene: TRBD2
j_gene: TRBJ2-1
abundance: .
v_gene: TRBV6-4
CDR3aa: CASSDSIGLAGDNEQFF
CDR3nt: TGTGCCAGCAGTGACTCGATAGGACTAGCGGGAGATAATGAGCAGTTCTTC

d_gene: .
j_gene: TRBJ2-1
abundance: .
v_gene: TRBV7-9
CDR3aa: CASSLVYNEQFF
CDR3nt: TGTGCCAGCAGCCTGGTTTACAATGAGCAGTTCTTC

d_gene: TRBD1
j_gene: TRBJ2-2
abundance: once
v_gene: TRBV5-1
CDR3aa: CASARQGASDTGELFF
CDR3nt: TGCGCCAGCGCAAGACAGGGGGCGTCGGACACCGGGGAGCTGTTTTTT

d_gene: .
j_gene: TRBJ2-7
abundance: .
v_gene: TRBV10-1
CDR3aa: CASSGQPSYEQYF
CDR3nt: TGCGCCAGCAGTGGTCAGCCGTCCTACGAGCAGTACTTC

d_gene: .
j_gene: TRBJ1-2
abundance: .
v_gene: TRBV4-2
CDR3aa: CASSPDLTGMRGYTF
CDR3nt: TGTGCCAGCAGCCCAGACCTCACAGGGATGCGGGGCTACACCTTC

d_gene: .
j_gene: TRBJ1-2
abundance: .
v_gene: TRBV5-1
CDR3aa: CASSLDGSNYGYTF
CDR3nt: TGCGCCAGCAGCTTGGACGGGTCTAACTATGGCTACACCTTC

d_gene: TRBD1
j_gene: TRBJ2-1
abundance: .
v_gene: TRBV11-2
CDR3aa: CASSQDRNNEQFF
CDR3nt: TGTGCCAGCAGCCAGGACAGGAACAATGAGCAGTTCTTC

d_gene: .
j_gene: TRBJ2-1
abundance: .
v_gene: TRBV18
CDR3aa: CASSKNNEQFF
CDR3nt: TGTGCCAGCTCAAAAAACAATGAGCAGTTCTTC

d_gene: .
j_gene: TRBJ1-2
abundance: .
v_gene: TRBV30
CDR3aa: CAWSGGQNYGYTF
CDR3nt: TGTGCCTGGAGTGGAGGACAGAACTATGGCTACACCTTC

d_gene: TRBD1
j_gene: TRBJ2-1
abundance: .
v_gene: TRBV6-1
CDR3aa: CASTGQEHNEQFF
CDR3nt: TGTGCCAGCACAGGACAGGAACACAATGAGCAGTTCTTC

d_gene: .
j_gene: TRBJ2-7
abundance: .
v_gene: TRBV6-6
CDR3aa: CASSYSLGAYRQHF
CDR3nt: TGTGCCAGCAGTTACTCATTAGGGGCCTACAGGCAGCACTTC

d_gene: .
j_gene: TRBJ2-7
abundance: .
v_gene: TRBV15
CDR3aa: CATSGGGSATYEQYF
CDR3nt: TGTGCCACCAGCGGCGGAGGTAGCGCGACCTACGAGCAGTACTTC

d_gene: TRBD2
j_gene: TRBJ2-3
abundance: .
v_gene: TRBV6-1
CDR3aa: CAISEKGLAGGTDTQYF
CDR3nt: TGTGCCATCAGTGAGAAGGGACTAGCGGGAGGGACAGATACGCAGTATTTT

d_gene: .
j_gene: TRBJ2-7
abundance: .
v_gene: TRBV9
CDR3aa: CASSASGTPYEQYF
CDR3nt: TGTGCCAGCAGCGCATCCGGGACACCCTACGAGCAGTACTTC

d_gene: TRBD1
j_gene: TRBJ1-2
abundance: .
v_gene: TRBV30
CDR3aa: CAWSVSPQGTHYGYTF
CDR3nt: TGTGCCTGGAGTGTCAGCCCACAGGGGACTCACTATGGCTACACCTTT

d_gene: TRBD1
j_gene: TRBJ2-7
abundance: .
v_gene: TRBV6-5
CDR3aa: CASSYGTGSLYF
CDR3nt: TGTGCCAGCAGTTATGGGACAGGGTCACTGTACTTC

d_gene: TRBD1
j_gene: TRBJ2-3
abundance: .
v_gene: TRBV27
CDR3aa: CASSATGIADTQYF
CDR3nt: TGTGCCAGCAGTGCGACAGGGATCGCAGATACGCAGTATTTT

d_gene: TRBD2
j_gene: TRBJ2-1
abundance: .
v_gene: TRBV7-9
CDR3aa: CASSRVAGGPSDEQFF
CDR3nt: TGTGCCAGCAGCAGAGTAGCGGGAGGGCCCTCCGATGAGCAGTTCTTC